A selection of T cell receptor beta chains follows, all from one sample in a study of CD4 and CD8 cells across lung adenocarcinoma regions. Via MiXCR, TCRdb re-called the PCR reads, giving one row per CDR3 protein. The sample lists approximately 25,000 distinct CDR3 sequences, 53% occurring once. The specimen sequenced was CD8+ T cells from the center of a lung tumor. The receptors were sampled from a male donor with lung adenocarcinoma. The CD4 and CD8 labels of this study may be unreliable. The CDR3 runs from the conserved cysteine through the conserved F or W. A D gene is named only where the DNA matches it firmly. Some rows mark clone size as missing; the rest say once, few, many or name a class of expanded clone.

once	TRBV5-3	TRBJ2-3	TRBD2	CARSGLGREEKETQYF	TGTGCCAGAAGCGGGCTGGGGCGGGAGGAGAAAGAGACGCAGTATTTT
many	TRBV6-1	TRBJ2-3	TRBD1	CASSTGTGVTDTQYF	TGTGCCAGCAGCACCGGGACAGGGGTCACAGATACGCAGTATTTT
many	TRBV6-4	TRBJ2-3	.	CASSDSGLETDTQYF	TGTGCCAGCAGTGACTCGGGTCTAGAAACAGATACGCAGTATTTT
once	TRBV27	TRBJ2-1	TRBD2	CASLTRLAGVGYNEQFF	TGTGCCAGCCTTACCCGACTAGCGGGAGTTGGCTACAATGAGCAGTTCTTC
.	TRBV6-5	TRBJ2-3	.	CASSLRHRATDMQYF	TGTGCCAGCAGTTTAAGGCACAGAGCCACAGACATGCAGTATTTC
.	TRBV6-1	TRBJ2-3	TRBD2	CASSEGLAGADTQYF	TGTGCCAGCAGTGAGGGACTAGCGGGAGCAGATACGCAGTATTTT
many	TRBV7-2	TRBJ2-7	.	CASSLFRVGLSSSYEQYF	TGTGCCAGCAGCTTATTTAGGGTAGGACTTTCAAGCTCCTACGAGCAGTACTTC
.	TRBV10-1	TRBJ2-4	.	CASRGVPAKDTQYF	TGCGCCAGCAGGGGGGTGCCAGCCAAAGATACTCAGTACTTC
.	TRBV14	TRBJ2-3	TRBD1	CASSQDPRGRSTETQYF	TGTGCCAGCAGCCAAGATCCGAGGGGGCGTAGCACAGAGACCCAGTACTTT
.	TRBV6-5	TRBJ2-7	.	CASSYSNRLAKIYEQYF	TGTGCCAGCAGTTACTCGAACCGCCTAGCGAAAATTTACGAGCAGTACTTC
.	TRBV6-1	TRBJ2-6	TRBD1	CASRDSTGGPGANVLTF	TGTGCCAGCAGGGACAGTACAGGGGGCCCTGGGGCCAACGTCCTGACTTTC
once	TRBV6-1	TRBJ2-3	.	CASSESRSGQFFGPGVGDTQYF	.
.	TRBV11-2	TRBJ2-3	.	CARGRGRASPDTQYF	TGTGCCAGGGGACGTGGCAGAGCGAGCCCAGATACCCAGTATTTT
few	TRBV4-2	TRBJ2-5	TRBD2	CASSQDPSGSYGETQYF	TGTGCCAGCAGCCAAGATCCGAGCGGGAGCTACGGTGAGACCCAGTACTTC
.	TRBV9	TRBJ1-6	.	CASSVASGSPLHF	TGTGCCAGCAGCGTAGCATCAGGGTCACCCCTCCACTTT
.	TRBV10-2	TRBJ2-4	.	CAGSVLWDKEIQYF	TGCGCGGGGAGCGTGTTGTGGGACAAAGAGATTCAGTACTTC
.	TRBV10-2	TRBJ2-5	.	CASRGPAGRDTDTQYF	TGCGCCAGCAGGGGGCCCGCGGGCCGTGACACAGATACCCAGTACTTC
.	TRBV12-3/TRBV12-4	TRBJ1-2	.	CASSMDGYGYTF	TGTGCCAGCAGTATGGACGGATATGGCTACACCTTC
.	TRBV12-3/TRBV12-4	TRBJ2-1	TRBD2	CASSFAGVHSEQFF	TGTGCCAGCAGTTTCGCGGGGGTGCACTCTGAGCAGTTCTTC
.	TRBV6-1	TRBJ2-5	TRBD2	CASRALAGGHHSEQYF	TGTGCCAGCAGAGCACTAGCGGGAGGACATCATAGTGAGCAGTACTTC
.	TRBV27	TRBJ2-5	.	CASRGAGTGETQYF	TGTGCCAGCAGGGGGGCAGGGACCGGAGAGACCCAGTACTTC
.	TRBV6-1	TRBJ2-3	TRBD2	CASSRREAANTEAQYF	TGTGCCAGCAGTCGCCGGGAGGCCGCGAACACCGAGGCGCAGTATTTT
many	TRBV6-4	TRBJ2-1	.	CASSDSYNEQFF	TGTGCCAGCAGTGACTCCTACAATGAGCAGTTCTTC
few	TRBV6-1	TRBJ1-1	.	CASSLRGTAFF	TGTGCCAGCAGCCTCAGGGGAACAGCTTTCTTT
many	TRBV7-2	TRBJ2-1	TRBD2	CASSSRGLAASSGNEQFF	TGTGCCAGCAGCTCCCGAGGACTAGCGGCGTCCTCTGGGAATGAGCAGTTCTTC
many	TRBV6-1	TRBJ2-6	.	CATFTQVVGANVLTF	TGTGCCACCTTCACTCAGGTTGTTGGGGCCAACGTCCTGACTTTC
few	TRBV10-1	TRBJ2-3	.	CASSGGRATDTQYF	TGCGCCAGCAGTGGGGGACGTGCCACAGATACGCAGTATTTT
.	TRBV6-1	TRBJ2-3	.	CASSEAGTWVGDTQYF	TGTGCCAGCAGTGAAGCGGGGACGTGGGTTGGGGATACGCAGTACTTT